The present TCR beta chain was sequenced within a study of blood T cell repertoires in COVID-19. Looking at the study overall: Nucleic acid was either cDNA or gDNA, and it came from T cells, B-cell-depleted T cells, or PBMCs.

Measured with immunoSEQ multiplex PCR; TCRdb has only the in-frame clones, and not every one. This repertoire shows under 300,000 clones, roughly 90% found once; its top ten account for around 5.9%. Looked up from germline, CDR1 is SGHVS and CDR2 is FQNEAQ. The CDR3 has 15 amino acids. Trimming stripped 2 bases from V and 0 bases from J, with 10 bases between. Sequencing input: peripheral blood. The chain couples TRBV7-8 to TRBJ1-2; D remains ambiguous. The TCR comes from a man between 60 and 75 years old with acute or convalescent COVID-19. The CDR3 bases are TGTGCCAGCAGCTTAAAATCATCAGCTAACTATGGCTACACCTTC. Translated, it gives CASSLKSSANYGYTF.